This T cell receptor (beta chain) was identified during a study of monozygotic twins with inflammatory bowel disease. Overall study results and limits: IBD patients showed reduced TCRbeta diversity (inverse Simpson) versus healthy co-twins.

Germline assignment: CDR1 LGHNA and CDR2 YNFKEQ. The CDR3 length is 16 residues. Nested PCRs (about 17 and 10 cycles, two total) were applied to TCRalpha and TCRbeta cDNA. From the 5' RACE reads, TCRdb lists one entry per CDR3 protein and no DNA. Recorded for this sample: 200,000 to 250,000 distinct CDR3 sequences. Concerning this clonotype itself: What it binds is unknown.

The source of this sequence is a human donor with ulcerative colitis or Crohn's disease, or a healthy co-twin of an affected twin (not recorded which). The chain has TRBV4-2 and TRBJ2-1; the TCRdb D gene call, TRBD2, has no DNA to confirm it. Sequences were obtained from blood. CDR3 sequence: CASSQDISGRLDEQFF.